Listed here is a single T cell receptor (beta chain). Its antigen is still unknown. These data come from a study of shared clonotypes between healthy human individuals. Study-wide findings and caveats: In having few donors, the study represented limited genetic and exposure-history diversity. Collection of samples was limited to blood; tissue repertoires likely differ.

This CDR3 region has 14 residues. V lost 5 bases to trimming and J lost 6 bases; unmatched junction nucleotides: 9. Germline loops: CDR1 MNHEY, CDR2 SVGAGI. Those who donated, Caucasian adults without exception, all lived in Nashville, Tennessee. Only in-frame clones appear in the TCRdb table, and some are missing; sequencing was by immunoSEQ multiplex PCR. The data show some 2,500,000 clones, with approximately 94% seen just once and approximately 0.35% held by the top ten. The sample was naive CD4+ T cells from PBMCs. Subset defined: CD45RA+ positively selected. The TCR sequence derives from a man aged 18-30 years in good health. Some clones in this sample may be carry-over from other donors' samples. J is TRBJ1-2 and V is TRBV6-5; 7 nucleotides line up with TRBD1. CDR3 DNA: TGTGCCAGCAGTCTGACAGGGAGGAAGGATGGCTACACCTTC. Translated, it gives CASSLTGRKDGYTF.